This T cell receptor (beta chain) was observed in a study of T cell responses to AZD1222 COVID-19 vaccine (dated by TCRdb to the early 2020s). Turning to the overall study: AZD1222 recipients with second doses at about 4 weeks or about 12 weeks were pooled, because spike-specific TCR depth and breadth did not differ between schedules. Trial participants were enrolled by age into 18-55, 56-69 and 70-plus year subgroups, with around 140, 26 and 57 TCR-sequenced participants respectively. A total of about 230 trial participants underwent TCR sequencing, of whom around 200 received two doses of AZD1222 and about 25 received two doses of the MenACWY control vaccine.

Per the publication, the time point label means: baseline before first vaccination. Samples from vaccinated people were obtained from the UK trials COV001 and COV002, which included a single-blind randomized controlled phase 2/3 trial of AZD1222 (ChAdOx1 nCoV-19) in healthy adults. For TCRbeta chain sequencing, PBMC samples were collected from trial participants at day 0 and at day 28 after the second dose. From the germline V gene, CDR1 is SNHLY and CDR2 is FYNNEI. V ends up 5 bases short and J 7 bases short, with an unmatched junction base count of 2. The CDR3 contains 12 residues, cysteine and phenylalanine counted. Only CDR3 DNA remains: 36 bases, in frame from the first base. The CDR3 regions of human TCRbeta chains were analyzed by immunosequencing. In the source study's methods: Repertoire TCRs were checked for matches against a reference library of SARS-CoV-2-specific TCRs that had been generated using the MIRA antigen-specificity platform. Breadth was defined as the fraction of unique TCRs that were SARS-CoV-2-associated, and depth was defined as the fraction of total T cells that were SARS-CoV-2-associated. Using the MIRA data, each spike-specific TCR was assigned both to the spike region to which the TCR was reactive and to a CD4 or CD8 class. Log10-transformed breadth and depth values were compared by one-way ANOVA with Sidak's multiple comparisons tests. TCRdb holds this immuneACCESS table with in-frame rearrangements only. Some clones are missing; in checked studies, unresolved V genes explain under half, and the rest has no known cause. V, J and clone size are taken as reported in that table, and D and trimming were inferred from the DNA itself. The sample has about 130,000 clones on record, roughly 90% of them singletons. Of the sample, just under 6.5% falls within the top ten clones.

The investigation overall reported the following: Conclusions about previously exposed vaccinees are limited, since just 6 or 7 AZD1222 recipients were seropositive for SARS-CoV-2 at baseline. Participants were mostly white British and included more females than males, and it was suggested by the authors that clonal diversity may have been underestimated. The 56-69-year group was small, and its depth increase did not reach significance, likely because of low power. A significant rise in spike-specific TCR breadth and depth was observed after two AZD1222 doses relative to day 0 and relative to MenACWY recipients. Because no samples from the day 14 peak response were available, repertoires could be characterized only after the peak T cell response. Epitopes outside the regions mutated in the B.1.351 and B.1.1.7 variants were reportedly recognized by nearly half of the unique spike-specific TCRs. The whole spike protein was spanned by vaccine-associated CD4 TCRs, and dominant responses were seen in regions 160-218 and 743-854.

Concerning this clone itself: Its antigen remains undetermined. No much larger clone exists at a distance of one base, and base qualities are not known.

The specimen was peripheral blood, collected on day 0 of AZD1222 vaccination. The TCR comes from an adult in good health. Recombination joined TRBV2 with TRBJ2-1, with TRBD1 matching 7 junction bases. The DNA is TGTGCCAGCAGTTCAGGGGGAAATGAGCAGTTCTTC. It specifies CASSSGGNEQFF.